The sequence of this T cell receptor beta chain was determined in a study of OX40 agonist ivuxolimab in advanced cancers. Study as a whole: Patient treatment consisted of intravenous ivuxolimab administration every 2 weeks at 0.01 to 10 mg/kg.

On this clone itself: Its cognate antigen is unknown.

The CDR3 sequence is 14 residues long. Germline V gene data show CDR1 as ENHRY and CDR2 as SYGVKD. V gave up 10 bases and J gave up 8 bases; unmatched junction bases: 10. Study-level findings and limits: Clones of CD4+ and CD8+ blood T cells grew by week 6 at doses of 0.1 to 3.0 mg/kg. The mean number of expanded clones was higher in CD8+ T cells than in CD4+.

The protocol was immunoSEQ multiplex PCR, while the TCRdb copy is restricted to in-frame clones and leaves out a portion. The sample shows fewer than 70,000 clones, about 88% of them seen only once. The investigators sampled blood at baseline, at cycle 4 day 1, and at cycle 7 day 1. The sequence came from an adult with an advanced solid tumor such as melanoma, head and neck, liver or kidney cancer. The sequencing used CD4+ or CD8+ T cells sorted from blood, collected in a trial of the OX40 agonist ivuxolimab. The chain couples TRBV10-3 to TRBJ2-1; 11 bases line up with TRBD2. The CDR3 bases are TGTGCCACCCTAGCGGGAGGACGAGGGGATGAGCAGTTCTTC. It codes for CATLAGGRGDEQFF.